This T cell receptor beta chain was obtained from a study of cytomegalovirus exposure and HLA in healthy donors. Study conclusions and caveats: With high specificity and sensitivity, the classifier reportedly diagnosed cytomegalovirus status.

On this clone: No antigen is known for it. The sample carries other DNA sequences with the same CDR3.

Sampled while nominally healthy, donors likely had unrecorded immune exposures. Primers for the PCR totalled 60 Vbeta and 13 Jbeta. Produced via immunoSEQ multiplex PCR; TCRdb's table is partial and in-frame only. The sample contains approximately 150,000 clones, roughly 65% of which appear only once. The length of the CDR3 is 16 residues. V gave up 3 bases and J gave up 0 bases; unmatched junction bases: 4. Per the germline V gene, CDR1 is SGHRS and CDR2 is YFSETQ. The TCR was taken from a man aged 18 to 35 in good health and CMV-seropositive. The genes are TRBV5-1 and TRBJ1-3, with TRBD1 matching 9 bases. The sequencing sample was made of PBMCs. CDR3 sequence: CASSWGTGSSGNTIYF. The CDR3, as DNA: TGCGCCAGCAGCTGGGGGACAGGGAGCTCTGGAAACACCATATATTTT.